This T cell receptor (beta chain) was identified during a study of blood T cell repertoires in COVID-19. Whole-study context: T cells, B-cell-depleted T cells, or PBMCs provided the cDNA or gDNA that served as material.

This clone has more than one count but fewer than ten. V was cut by 4 bases and J by 6 bases, with 20 bases left in between. Germline V gives CDR1 SGHRS, CDR2 YFSETQ. The CDR3 loop spans 16 amino acids. The assay was immunoSEQ multiplex PCR, and TCRdb's table has in-frame clones only and misses some. The table has a few hundred thousand clones, about nine tenths seen once. Before being deemed recovered, Cohort 3 donors had two negative PCRs, clearance, or symptom resolution. This sequence originates from a man aged 30 to 39 who had recovered from COVID-19. This chain links TRBV5-1 with TRBJ2-1; D uncertain. Sequencing was carried out using PBMCs or T cells enriched from blood (not recorded which). CDR3 coding DNA: TGCGCCAGCAGCCAACAGCACTCTACCACCTTCAATGAGCAGTTCTTC. This gives the protein CASSQQHSTTFNEQFF. Using reference TRBV5-1 and TRBJ2-1 for the parts outside the CDR3, the full variable domain is KAGVTQTPRYLIKTRGQQVTLSCSPISGHRSVSWYQQTPGQGLQFLFEYFSETQRNKGNFPGRFSGRQFSNSRSEMNVSTLELGDSALYLCASSQQHSTTFNEQFFGPGTRLTVL.